This TCR beta chain was identified in a study of beta chain features in type 1 diabetes. Notes on the study in general: Reads derived from cDNA could over-represent cells showing high TCR expression.

The whole isolated RNA underwent reverse transcription, so sequencing captured expressed TCRB transcripts. Repertoires were generated with immunoSEQ multiplex PCR, while TCRdb's copy carries only in-frame clones and drops some. Of under 950,000 clones in the sample, 15% to 20% were seen once. Trimming took 6 bases from V and 2 from J, leaving 11 bases between them. There are 13 residues in the CDR3. Germline V gene lookup returns CDR1 MRHNA and CDR2 SNTAGT. A remark on this clone: Its matching antigen is unknown.

The chain has TRBV6-4 and TRBJ2-7, with unresolved D. The receptor was isolated from a woman aged 18-35 years in good health. Specimen: naive CD4+ T cells from blood. The CDR3 here is CASRGSAPYEQYF. The CDR3 DNA sequence: TGTGCCAGCAGGGGGTCGGCACCCTACGAGCAGTACTTC.